A single sample is the source of the 31 T cell receptor beta chains below, sequenced in a study of blood T cell repertoires in COVID-19. Using immunoSEQ multiplex PCR, the repertoire was profiled, and TCRdb retains in-frame clones only, with some absent. The sample shows 130,000 or so clones, about four fifths of them seen only once. Input material: peripheral blood. These receptors were collected from a man in his 60s with acute or convalescent COVID-19.

V gene TRBV7-9 combines with J gene TRBJ2-7; 11 bases agree with TRBD2. CDR1 is SEHNR, CDR2 FQNEAQ, per germline (reference sequence). This CDR3 has 16 residues. The J segment lost 4 bases and the V segment lost 5 bases, leaving 10 bases of the junction unmatched. The CDR3 sequence: CASSPTTGTSGYEQYF. The CDR3 DNA follows: TGTGCCAGCAGCCCAACAACCGGGACTAGCGGATACGAGCAGTACTTC. The full variable domain, rest sourced from reference TRBV7-9 and TRBJ2-7, is DTGVSQNPRHKITKRGQNVTFRCDPISEHNRLYWYRQTLGQGPEFLTYFQNEAQLEKSRLLSDRFSAERPKGSFSTLEIQRTEQGDSAMYLCASSPTTGTSGYEQYFGPGTRLTVT.

This clone was seen a handful of times. The chain carries TRBV20-1 and TRBJ1-5; TRBD1 agrees at 9 bases. The V gene end was trimmed by 3 bases and the J gene end by 5 bases; junction bases not matched to a gene: 2. The germline gives CDR1 DFQATT, CDR2 SNEGSKA (reference sequence). The CDR3 consists of 13 residues. CDR3 DNA: TGCAGTGCTAGTAGGACAGGGGATCAGCCCCAGCATTTT. Its translation is CSASRTGDQPQHF.

CDR3 nucleotide sequence: TGTGCCAGTAGTATCCAGGGAGGGTTTACTGAAGCTTTCTTT. Translated, it gives CASSIQGGFTEAFF. The genes are TRBV19 and TRBJ1-1; D is perhaps TRBD1 (5 bases). V dropped 3 bases and J dropped 5 bases, with 13 bases sitting between them. This CDR3 region has 14 residues. Germline CDR1 and CDR2: LNHDA and SQIVND (reference sequence).

CDR3 DNA sequence: TGTGCCAGCAGCCAAGATATCGGGGGAGACTATGGCTACACCTTC. Its protein is CASSQDIGGDYGYTF. The chain links TRBV3-1 (or the pseudogene TRBV3-2) to TRBJ1-2, with D maybe TRBD1 (5 bases). Trimming took 0 bases from V and 3 from J, leaving 11 bases between them. Germline values: CDR1 LGHDT, CDR2 YNNKEL (reference sequence). The CDR3 runs to 15 residues.

The chain recombines TRBV18 with TRBJ1-1; D possibly corresponds to TRBD1 (6 bases). The CDR3 is made up of 14 amino acids. Germline V gives CDR1 KGHSH, CDR2 LQKENI. V lost 3 bases and J 5 bases, leaving 13 bases between the germline ends. CDR3 coding DNA: TGTGCCAGCTCACCGCGACAGGCTCGGACTGAAGCTTTCTTT. Translating gives CASSPRQARTEAFF.

V gene TRBV27 combines with J gene TRBJ1-2; 8 bases are a match to TRBD1. The CDR3 is 14 residues long. Germline CDR1 and CDR2: MNHEY and SMNVEV (reference sequence). Trimming removed 5 bases from V and 3 bases from J; junction bases left unmatched: 5. This CDR3 reads CASSTTGGYYGYTF. Written as DNA, the CDR3 is TGTGCCAGCAGTACCACAGGGGGATACTATGGCTACACCTTC.

The chain recombines TRBV5-1 with TRBJ2-1; tentatively, D is TRBD1 (5 bases). V dropped 4 bases and J dropped 3 bases, with 11 bases sitting between them. Germline lookup yields CDR1 SGHRS and CDR2 YFSETQ. The CDR3 runs to 14 residues. The CDR3 nucleotides are TGCGCCAGCAGCCCTGGACAAATCTACAATGAGCAGTTCTTC. Translation gives CASSPGQIYNEQFF.

The chain recombines TRBV9 with TRBJ2-7, with 10 bases lining up with TRBD1. Germline V gene data show CDR1 as SGDLS and CDR2 as YYNGEE. With V trimmed by 3 bases and J by 3 bases, 3 bases remained unmatched. The CDR3 runs 14 residues. The CDR3, as DNA: TGTGCCAGCAGCGAGGGGACAGGGGACTACGAGCAGTACTTC. As protein: CASSEGTGDYEQYF.

CDR3 amino acids: CASSYSPGQSSYNEQFF. The CDR3, as DNA: TGTGCCAGCAGCTACTCTCCGGGACAGAGCTCCTACAATGAGCAGTTCTTC. The chain couples TRBV13 to TRBJ2-1; 7 bases line up with TRBD1. Trimming at V came to 4 bases and at J to 0 bases, leaving 9 bases not matched to a gene. Germline V gene sequence: CDR1 PRHDT, CDR2 FYEKMQ (reference sequence). This CDR3 is built from 17 residues.

The rearrangement joins TRBV19 to TRBJ2-5, with D perhaps matching TRBD2 (6 bases). Germline CDR1 reads LNHDA; CDR2 reads SQIVND (reference sequence). With 4 bases removed from V and 2 bases from J, the gap between germline ends came to 11 bases. The length of the CDR3 is 14 residues. The CDR3 reads CASSKQTRQETQYF. CDR3 coding DNA: TGTGCCAGTAGTAAACAGACTAGGCAAGAGACCCAGTACTTC.

This rearrangement joins TRBV30 to TRBJ2-6; D is perhaps TRBD1 (6 bases). The ends were cut back, 1 base at V and 0 bases at J, with 10 bases in the middle. The CDR3 totals 16 residues. Germline CDR1 GTSNPN, CDR2 SVGIG (reference sequence). As DNA, the CDR3 is TGTGCCTGGAGTGACCACAGGGCCTCTGGGGCCAACGTCCTGACTTTC. Amino acids: CAWSDHRASGANVLTF.

This clone was detected only once. The chain combines TRBV6-5 with TRBJ1-4, with D tentatively TRBD1 (5 bases). Germline loops: CDR1 MNHEY, CDR2 SVGAGI. The CDR3 runs to 12 residues. V was clipped by 11 bases and J by 7 bases, with 14 bases between them. CDR3 DNA sequence: TGTGCCGTGGGGGGGAGTGCTGAAAAACTGTTTTTT. This codes for CAVGGSAEKLFF.

This chain joins TRBV7-6 and TRBJ2-1; 10 bases fit TRBD2. Germline V gene data show CDR1 as SGHVS and CDR2 as FNYEAQ. V shed 5 bases, J shed 3 bases, and the junction held 7 bases outside the gene matches. The CDR3 is 16 residues long. CDR3 sequence: CASSPLAGVGYNEQFF. The CDR3 region has the DNA TGTGCCAGCAGCCCTCTAGCGGGAGTAGGCTACAATGAGCAGTTCTTC.

This sequence joins TRBV18 and TRBJ2-7, with D hard to call. Germline V gene sequence: CDR1 KGHSH, CDR2 LQKENI. Trimming removed 2 bases at V and 6 bases at J, with 14 bases between. This CDR3 is built from 14 residues. CDR3 residues: CASSPDIPDSEQYF. The CDR3 coding sequence is TGTGCCAGCTCACCAGACATCCCCGATTCCGAGCAGTACTTC.

Only one count was recorded for this clone. This chain joins TRBV5-1 and TRBJ2-7, with D possibly TRBD2 on 5 matching bases. CDR3 length: 16 amino acids. The V end was cut by 4 bases, the J end by 4 bases, with 21 bases between. Looked up from germline, CDR1 is SGHRS and CDR2 is YFSETQ. This chain's CDR3 is CASSPDTGEGLYEQYF. DNA for the CDR3: TGCGCCAGCAGCCCTGACACGGGCGAGGGATTGTACGAGCAGTACTTC.

V usage is TRBV6-4 and J usage is TRBJ1-5; D gene unclear. The CDR3 covers 13 residues. Deletions cut 5 bases from V and 0 bases from J, with 5 bases between. CDR1 and CDR2 from the germline V gene are MRHNA and SNTAGT. The CDR3: CASSLNSNQPQHF. The CDR3 DNA follows: TGTGCCAGCAGTTTAAATAGCAATCAGCCCCAGCATTTT.

This rearrangement joins TRBV12-5 to TRBJ2-1; D ambiguous. Germline V gene lookup returns CDR1 LGHNT and CDR2 FRNRAP. V lost 7 bases to trimming and J lost 8 bases, with 9 bases between them. The CDR3 length is 11 residues. The CDR3 sequence: CASAPRDEQFF. CDR3 coding DNA: TGTGCTAGTGCCCCCCGGGATGAGCAGTTCTTC.

The chain uses TRBV14 and TRBJ2-1; 11 bases agree with TRBD1. V lost 4 bases and J lost 4; bases outside the gene matches: 9. CDR1 is SGHDN, CDR2 FVKESK, per germline. The length of the CDR3 is 17 residues. CDR3 region: CASSRRRGTGGYNEQFF. The DNA for the CDR3 is TGTGCCAGCAGCCGCAGACGCGGGACAGGGGGATACAATGAGCAGTTCTTC.

The chain combines TRBV10-3 with TRBJ2-2, with D perhaps TRBD1 (6 bases). Looked up from germline, CDR1 is ENHRY and CDR2 is SYGVKD. This CDR3 has 14 amino acids. V was trimmed by 4 bases and J by 7 bases, leaving 13 bases between them. The CDR3 sequence: CAISGRGEGGELFF. The CDR3 DNA follows: TGTGCCATCAGTGGCAGGGGAGAGGGCGGGGAGCTGTTTTTT.

The chain employs TRBV5-1 and TRBJ2-3, with 8 positions matching TRBD1. Germline V gene lookup returns CDR1 SGHRS and CDR2 YFSETQ. The length of the CDR3 is 17 residues. V shed 4 bases and J 3 bases; nucleotides not matched to a gene: 13. CDR3 in amino acids: CASSPLFGTGATDTQYF. The CDR3 bases are TGCGCCAGCAGCCCGCTGTTCGGGACAGGTGCAACAGATACGCAGTATTTT.

The chain is built from TRBV7-3 and TRBJ1-1; D perhaps matches TRBD1 (6 bases). The germline V gene encodes CDR1 SGHTA and CDR2 FQGTGA. This CDR3 has 15 residues. V lost 1 base to trimming and J lost 4 bases, with 13 bases between them. CDR3 sequence: CASSLNGQRGTEAFF. The DNA for the CDR3 is TGTGCCAGCAGCTTAAATGGACAGCGGGGCACTGAAGCTTTCTTT.

V usage is TRBV6-1 and J usage is TRBJ1-5; possible D gene TRBD1, 5 bases. This CDR3 contains 17 residues. Looked up from germline, CDR1 is MNHNS and CDR2 is SASEGT. The V gene lost 0 bases and the J gene lost 7 bases, with 19 bases spanning the gap. CDR3 region: CASSEAGLGLEYQPQHF. The CDR3 bases are TGTGCCAGCAGTGAAGCGGGACTCGGATTAGAATACCAGCCCCAGCATTTT.

The V gene is TRBV10-3, the J gene TRBJ2-5, with 8 bases fitting TRBD1. V shed 0 bases, J shed 2 bases, and the junction held 11 bases outside the gene matches. CDR3 length equals 18 residues. Per the germline V gene, CDR1 is ENHRY and CDR2 is SYGVKD. In nucleotides, the CDR3 is TGTGCCATCAGTGAGTCACCCAGGGGGACAGGCGTGCAAGAGACCCAGTACTTC. The encoded protein is CAISESPRGTGVQETQYF.

This sequence joins TRBV19 and TRBJ2-1, with 8 bases fitting TRBD2. Germline values: CDR1 LNHDA, CDR2 SQIVND (reference sequence). After removal of 6 bases from V and 0 bases from J, the junction contained 4 bases not matched to a gene. This CDR3 comprises 15 residues. CDR3 sequence (DNA): TGTGCCAGTAGGGTAGCGGGGAGCTCCTACAATGAGCAGTTCTTC. Amino acids: CASRVAGSSYNEQFF.

J is TRBJ1-3 and V is TRBV3-1 (or the pseudogene TRBV3-2); 11 bases are shared with TRBD1. This CDR3 contains 15 residues. V trimming: 3 bases; J trimming: 7 bases; junction bases outside the gene matches: 5. From germline, CDR1 is LGHDT and CDR2 YNNKEL (reference sequence). CDR3 in DNA: TGTGCCAGCAGCCAGTCCCGGGACAGGGGGAACACCATATATTTT. The encoded protein is CASSQSRDRGNTIYF.

The J gene is TRBJ1-2, the V gene TRBV7-9, with 11 bases identical to TRBD1. Germline CDR1 SEHNR, CDR2 FQNEAQ (reference sequence). CDR3 length equals 12 residues. CDR3 protein: CVAGQGELGYTF. The CDR3 DNA is TGTGTCGCGGGACAGGGGGAGCTTGGCTACACCTTC.

This chain joins TRBV28 and TRBJ2-1, with 10 bases that match TRBD2. The CDR3 has 16 amino acids. The germline V gene has CDR1 MDHEN and CDR2 SYDVKM. Trimming cost V 6 bases and J 4 bases; bases outside gene matches: 9. CDR3 protein: CASRNLLAGIYNEQFF. The CDR3 coding sequence is TGTGCCAGCAGAAACTTACTAGCGGGGATTTACAATGAGCAGTTCTTC.

The chain joins TRBV7-8 to TRBJ1-1; weak D call: TRBD1 (6 bases). The CDR3 covers 15 residues. Trimming removed 4 bases at V and 0 bases at J, with 12 bases between. The germline V gene has CDR1 SGHVS and CDR2 FQNEAQ. As DNA, the CDR3 is TGTGCCAGCAGCTCTCAGGGGCAGGTGAACACTGAAGCTTTCTTT. Its translation: CASSSQGQVNTEAFF.

This sequence joins TRBV10-2 and TRBJ2-5; TRBD1 agrees at 7 bases. This CDR3 has 13 amino acids. V gave up 6 bases and J gave up 6 bases; unmatched junction bases: 7. Germline V gene lookup returns CDR1 WSHSY and CDR2 SAAADI. CDR3 DNA sequence: TGCGCCAGCAGCCCGGGACAGAGTCAGACCCAGTACTTC. Translation: CASSPGQSQTQYF.

This clone was observed a handful of times. The chain employs TRBV27 and TRBJ2-5, with D perhaps TRBD2 (7 bases). Germline CDR1 MNHEY, CDR2 SMNVEV (reference sequence). The CDR3 contains 14 residues. The V end was cut by 6 bases, the J end by 4 bases, with 15 bases between. The CDR3 DNA sequence: TGTGCCAGCAGATGGGGGGGGGCACGAGAGACCCAGTACTTC. This gives the protein CASRWGGARETQYF.

V is TRBV3-1 (or the pseudogene TRBV3-2) and J is TRBJ2-4, with D possibly being TRBD1 (6 bases). Trimming took 1 base from V and 3 from J, leaving 7 bases between them. Per germline, CDR1 LGHDT and CDR2 YNNKEL (reference sequence). The CDR3 covers 14 residues. The CDR3: CASSQGTDKNIQYF. The CDR3 bases are TGTGCCAGCAGCCAAGGGACAGACAAAAACATTCAGTACTTC.